These T cell receptor beta chains were read from a single sample in a study of shared clonotypes between healthy human individuals. Some clones are missing from TCRdb's copy, which holds only in-frame ones; the method was immunoSEQ multiplex PCR. Found here are fewer than 200,000 clones, approximately 61% of them singletons; the top ten hold 10%. Sample: memory CD4+ T cells sorted from blood. The receptors were sampled from a man under 40 in good health. CDR3s include the opening cysteine and the closing phenylalanine or tryptophan. The D gene is left open where the match is weak. Clone size appears in some rows only: once, few, many, or a class for an expanded clone.

>TRBJ1-5|15|TRBV7-9|-|TRBD1
CASSLQGAGNQPQHF
TGTGCCAGCAGCTTACAGGGGGCCGGCAATCAGCCCCAGCATTTT
>TRBJ1-1|14|TRBV5-5|-|TRBD1
CASSLGGDRVEAFF
TGTGCCAGCAGCTTGGGAGGAGACAGGGTTGAAGCTTTCTTT
>TRBJ2-1|18|TRBV10-3|-|TRBD2
CAISDLLGETSGSNEQFF
TGTGCCATCAGTGATCTTTTGGGCGAGACTAGCGGGAGTAATGAGCAGTTCTTC
>TRBJ2-7|15|TRBV19|-|TRBD1
CASSRDRFVAYEQYF
TGTGCCAGTAGTCGGGACAGATTCGTGGCCTACGAGCAGTACTTC
>TRBJ2-7|11|TRBV18|-|-
CASSLNYEQYF
TGTGCCAGCTCACTTAACTACGAGCAGTACTTC
>TRBJ1-5|14|TRBV27|-|-
CASSSTGSNQPQHF
TGTGCCAGCAGTTCGACAGGTAGCAATCAGCCCCAGCATTTT
>TRBJ2-7|15|TRBV18|-|-
CASSPAGARSYEQYF
TGTGCCAGCTCACCAGCGGGTGCCCGCTCCTACGAGCAGTACTTC
>TRBJ2-3|15|TRBV2|once|TRBD1
CASSEDRGRADTQYF
TGTGCCAGCAGTGAGGACAGGGGGCGAGCAGATACGCAGTATTTT
>TRBJ2-1|11|TRBV2|once|-
CASSPLGEQFF
TGTGCCAGCAGTCCACTAGGAGAGCAGTTCTTC
>TRBJ2-1|15|TRBV10-1|many|-
CASSDGPAEYNEQFF
TGCGCCAGCAGTGACGGGCCAGCGGAATACAATGAGCAGTTCTTC
>TRBJ2-7|15|TRBV7-8|-|TRBD2
CASSWGTSGFYEQYF
TGTGCCAGCAGCTGGGGGACTAGCGGGTTCTACGAGCAGTACTTC
>TRBJ2-5|12|TRBV30|many|-
CAWSGQGGTQYF
TGTGCCTGGAGTGGGCAGGGAGGGACCCAGTACTTC
>TRBJ2-5|12|TRBV28|few|-
CASYQGQETQYF
TGTGCCAGCTACCAGGGCCAAGAGACCCAGTACTTC
>TRBJ1-2|14|TRBV7-9|many|-
CASSFGTSNYGYTF
TGTGCCAGCAGCTTTGGGACTTCTAACTATGGCTACACCTTC
>TRBJ2-7|15|TRBV5-6|-|TRBD1
CASSVRRGQIYEQYF
TGTGCCAGCAGCGTACGAAGGGGACAGATCTACGAGCAGTACTTC
>TRBJ2-7|14|TRBV5-1|few|-
CASSLSVLSYEQYF
TGCGCCAGCAGCTTATCCGTGCTCTCCTACGAGCAGTACTTC
>TRBJ2-5|16|TRBV18|once|TRBD1
CASSPPSRQGGETQYF
TGTGCCAGCTCACCACCGTCGAGACAGGGTGGAGAGACCCAGTACTTC
>TRBJ1-2|14|TRBV29-1|-|-
CSVEDGDTVYGYTF
TGCAGCGTTGAAGATGGGGACACCGTTTATGGCTACACCTTC
>TRBJ2-5|18|TRBV14|-|-
CASSQVNADFRTVETQYF
TGTGCCAGCAGCCAAGTTAATGCTGACTTTCGGACAGTAGAGACCCAGTACTTC
>TRBJ1-1|13|TRBV9|once|-
CASSADTDTEAFF
TGTGCCAGCAGCGCGGACACGGACACTGAAGCTTTCTTT
>TRBJ2-1|13|TRBV5-1|few|TRBD1
CASSENPGGEQFF
TGCGCCAGCAGCGAAAATCCAGGGGGAGAGCAGTTCTTC
>TRBJ2-3|16|TRBV5-4|-|TRBD2
CASSLVGLAGQDTQYF
TGTGCCAGCAGCTTGGTTGGACTAGCGGGACAAGATACGCAGTATTTT
>TRBJ1-3|19|TRBV7-2|-|TRBD1
CASSIAGTGFARAGNTIYF
TGTGCCAGCAGCATAGCCGGGACAGGGTTTGCCAGGGCTGGAAACACCATATATTTT
>TRBJ1-1|16|TRBV19|once|-
CASSPWSSSMNTEAFF
TGTGCCAGTAGCCCCTGGTCTAGTTCAATGAACACTGAAGCTTTCTTT
>TRBJ1-4|15|TRBV5-5|-|TRBD1
CASSSLTGPLEKLFF
TGTGCCAGCAGCTCCCTGACAGGGCCTCTGGAAAAACTGTTTTTT
>TRBJ2-7|16|TRBV5-5|-|-
CASSTKLVGGRDEQYF
TGTGCCAGCAGCACCAAGCTGGTGGGGGGACGGGACGAGCAGTACTTC
>TRBJ2-2|15|TRBV7-2|-|-
CASSPQLVGAGELFF
TGTGCCAGCAGCCCCCAACTCGTTGGAGCCGGGGAGCTGTTTTTT
>TRBJ2-5|15|TRBV9|-|-
CASSVDGLLGETQYF
TGTGCCAGCAGCGTAGACGGACTATTAGGAGAGACCCAGTACTTC
>TRBJ2-1|16|TRBV7-2|few|TRBD2
CASRPAGLAGKNEQFF
TGTGCCAGCAGACCTGCGGGACTAGCGGGGAAAAATGAGCAGTTCTTC
>TRBJ2-3|13|TRBV5-1|-|-
CASSLGHTDTQYF
TGCGCCAGCAGCTTGGGACACACAGATACGCAGTATTTT
>TRBJ1-2|16|TRBV5-4|-|TRBD1
CASSLETGGVYYGYTF
TGTGCCAGCAGCTTGGAAACAGGGGGCGTTTACTATGGCTACACCTTC
>TRBJ2-1|15|TRBV7-9|many|TRBD2
CASSYLAGGPHEQFF
TGTGCCAGCAGCTACCTAGCGGGAGGGCCCCATGAGCAGTTCTTC
>TRBJ1-1|14|TRBV28|once|-
CASSLSPWGTEAFF
TGTGCCAGCAGTTTATCCCCCTGGGGCACTGAAGCTTTCTTT
>TRBJ2-5|14|TRBV5-4|-|-
CASSLRDGKETQYF
TGTGCCAGCAGCCTAAGGGACGGAAAAGAGACCCAGTACTTC
>TRBJ2-2|18|TRBV7-6|-|TRBD2
CASSRTSGRAGTTGELFF
TGTGCCAGCAGTCGGACTAGCGGGAGGGCCGGTACCACCGGGGAGCTGTTTTTT
>TRBJ1-4|14|TRBV10-1|few|-
CASSDGTPNEKLFF
TGCGCCAGCAGTGACGGGACTCCCAATGAAAAACTGTTTTTT
>TRBJ1-1|13|TRBV7-9|many|TRBD1
CASSFAGGTEAFF
TGTGCCAGCAGCTTCGCAGGGGGCACTGAAGCTTTCTTT
>TRBJ1-1|17|TRBV7-4|-|-
CASSRKSNSQANTEAFF
TGTGCCAGCAGCCGCAAGAGCAACTCACAGGCGAACACTGAAGCTTTCTTT
>TRBJ1-3|15|TRBV4-1|-|-
CASSQAGFSGNTIYF
TGCGCCAGCAGCCAAGCGGGGTTCTCTGGAAACACCATATATTTT
>TRBJ2-3|16|TRBV7-9|many|TRBD2
CASSQGSSGATDTQYF
TGTGCCAGCAGCCAGGGGTCTAGCGGGGCCACAGATACGCAGTATTTT
>TRBJ2-3|16|TRBV7-8|once|TRBD2
CASSQGLAGGQDTQYF
TGTGCCAGCAGTCAAGGACTAGCGGGAGGGCAAGATACGCAGTATTTT
>TRBJ2-6|16|TRBV6-1|-|TRBD1
CASTELQGAGANVLTF
TGTGCCAGCACTGAACTCCAGGGGGCTGGGGCCAACGTCCTGACTTTC
>TRBJ2-1|16|TRBV19|-|TRBD2
CASSLAGGHPYNEQFF
TGTGCCAGTAGTTTAGCGGGAGGGCACCCCTACAATGAGCAGTTCTTC
>TRBJ2-2|15|TRBV5-1|-|-
CASSLAASNTGELFF
TGCGCCAGCAGCTTGGCGGCTTCGAACACCGGGGAGCTGTTTTTT
>TRBJ2-3|16|TRBV10-3|-|TRBD2
CAISEQTSGMGDTQYF
TGTGCCATCAGTGAGCAAACTAGCGGGATGGGTGATACGCAGTATTTT
>TRBJ1-2|16|TRBV10-3|-|TRBD1
CAIRTSGQGRDYGYTF
TGTGCCATCAGGACTTCGGGACAGGGGAGGGACTATGGCTACACCTTC
>TRBJ1-5|19|TRBV7-9|-|TRBD1
CASSLVGVRQGYSNQPQHF
TGTGCCAGCAGCTTAGTTGGGGTTCGACAGGGATATAGCAATCAGCCCCAGCATTTT
>TRBJ1-1|13|TRBV11-2|few|-
CASRPAGGVDAFF
TGTGCCAGCAGGCCAGCCGGGGGTGTCGACGCTTTCTTT
>TRBJ1-5|14|TRBV11-2|once|-
CASSPDIGNQPQHF
TGTGCCAGCAGCCCGGACATTGGCAATCAGCCCCAGCATTTT
>TRBJ2-7|16|TRBV7-2|-|-
CASSPLAYSTVYEQYF
TGTGCCAGCAGCCCCCTAGCGTATTCCACTGTCTACGAGCAGTACTTC
>TRBJ2-7|11|TRBV6-1|-|-
CASQESYEQYF
TGTGCCAGTCAGGAGTCCTACGAGCAGTACTTC
>TRBJ2-7|13|TRBV5-6|-|TRBD2
CASSPNQREGQYF
TGTGCCAGCAGCCCTAACCAGCGGGAGGGACAGTACTTC
>TRBJ2-7|13|TRBV7-9|-|-
CASKDSGVYEQYF
TGTGCCAGCAAGGATAGCGGTGTGTACGAGCAGTACTTC
>TRBJ1-1|14|TRBV11-1|-|TRBD1
CASSLLGGATEAFF
TGTGCCAGCAGTTTGTTAGGGGGCGCGACTGAAGCTTTCTTT
>TRBJ1-5|14|TRBV28|-|-
CASRGETLNQPQHF
TGTGCCAGCAGGGGGGAGACACTCAATCAGCCCCAGCATTTT
>TRBJ2-2|14|TRBV27|-|-
CASTPRGVAGELFF
TGTGCCAGTACTCCCCGAGGGGTGGCCGGGGAGCTGTTTTTT
>TRBJ2-2|14|TRBV25-1|-|-
CASRQGSNTGELFF
TGTGCCAGCAGACAGGGATCGAACACCGGGGAGCTGTTTTTT
>TRBJ1-5|15|TRBV27|-|TRBD1
CASSSGQLSNQPQHF
TGTGCCAGCAGTTCGGGACAGTTGAGCAATCAGCCCCAGCATTTT
>TRBJ2-4|15|TRBV12-5|-|-
CASGLARTRDNIQYF
TGTGCTAGTGGTTTGGCTCGGACCCGGGACAACATTCAGTACTTC
>TRBJ1-4|15|TRBV5-1|-|-
CASSSSRGLEEKLFF
TGCGCCAGCAGCTCCTCCCGGGGTTTGGAAGAAAAACTGTTTTTT